This is a list of T cell receptor beta chains from one sample in a study of identical twins. TCRdb recomputed calls from the 5' RACE reads with MiXCR, one row per CDR3 protein. This table holds 280,000 or so distinct CDR3 sequences, less than 9% found once. These data are also associated with another study on yellow fever vaccine responses in identical twins.

Sequencing was performed on memory (CD45RO+) T cells sorted from blood. The receptors originated from a woman younger than 35 in good health. Each CDR3 is given with its conserved first and last residue. The order of the fields is D gene, V gene, clone size, J gene, CDR3 DNA, CDR3 protein. A D gene is named only where the DNA matches it firmly. Part of the rows lack a size; the others show once, few, many or a class for expanded clones.

D: -
V: TRBV5-5
size: few
J: TRBJ2-1
DNA: TGTGCCAGCAGCTACTCCGGGACAAGCAACAATGAGCAGTTCTTC
CDR3: CASSYSGTSNNEQFF

D: -
V: TRBV7-3
size: few
J: TRBJ2-1
DNA: TGTGCCAGCAGCTTAACGCGTTACAATGAGCAGTTCTTC
CDR3: CASSLTRYNEQFF

D: -
V: TRBV20-1
size: few
J: TRBJ2-6
DNA: TGCAGTGCGCCGAGGGGCTCTGGGGCCAACGTCCTGACTTTC
CDR3: CSAPRGSGANVLTF

D: TRBD2
V: TRBV19
size: once
J: TRBJ2-5
DNA: TGTGCCAGCATGAACTCGGGGGGGGGAGAGACCCAGTACTTC
CDR3: CASMNSGGGETQYF

D: -
V: TRBV4-2
size: -
J: TRBJ2-7
DNA: TGTGCCAGCAGCCAAGAGGGTACCGAGCAGTACTTC
CDR3: CASSQEGTEQYF

D: TRBD2
V: TRBV20-1
size: many
J: TRBJ2-1
DNA: TGCAGTGCTAGAGATCGGGAGCGGGGGGTTTACAATGAGCAGTTCTTC
CDR3: CSARDRERGVYNEQFF

D: -
V: TRBV20-1
size: many
J: TRBJ1-5
DNA: TGCAGTGCTAGAGACCCCGTGGCAGGGAATCAGCCCCAGCATTTT
CDR3: CSARDPVAGNQPQHF

D: -
V: TRBV2
size: many
J: TRBJ1-2
DNA: TGTGCCAGCAAAGCTGACACTTCCTATGGCTACACCTTC
CDR3: CASKADTSYGYTF

D: -
V: TRBV5-5
size: few
J: TRBJ1-5
DNA: TGTGCCAGCAGCCGGGGGCTGGAACGCAATCAGCCCCAGCATTTT
CDR3: CASSRGLERNQPQHF

D: -
V: TRBV29-1
size: many
J: TRBJ1-4
DNA: TGCAGCGTTTCAGGGGAGGGTGAAAAACTGTTTTTT
CDR3: CSVSGEGEKLFF

D: TRBD1
V: TRBV2
size: few
J: TRBJ1-2
DNA: TGTGCCAGCAGGGAAAGACAGGGAAACTATGGCTACACCTTC
CDR3: CASRERQGNYGYTF

D: -
V: TRBV10-3
size: many
J: TRBJ2-7
DNA: TGTGCCATCGCCCCGACTAGCTCCTACGAGCAGTACTTC
CDR3: CAIAPTSSYEQYF

D: TRBD1
V: TRBV2
size: -
J: TRBJ2-1
DNA: TGTGCCAGTGGACAGGGGGCAGTCAATGAGCAGTTCTTC
CDR3: CASGQGAVNEQFF

D: -
V: TRBV12-3/TRBV12-4
size: many
J: TRBJ1-1
DNA: TGTGCCAGCAGTTTTCGAAGCACTGAAGCTTTCTTT
CDR3: CASSFRSTEAFF

D: -
V: TRBV5-1
size: many
J: TRBJ1-6
DNA: TGCGCCAGCAGGCCAGGGTGGAATTCACCCCTCCACTTT
CDR3: CASRPGWNSPLHF

D: -
V: TRBV20-1
size: few
J: TRBJ2-1
DNA: TGCAGTGCTAGAGTACCGAAACACGATTACAATGAGCAGTTCTTC
CDR3: CSARVPKHDYNEQFF

D: TRBD2
V: TRBV14
size: many
J: TRBJ2-3
DNA: TGTGCCAGCAGCCAAGATTCGCGACTAGCGAACACAGATACGCAGTATTTT
CDR3: CASSQDSRLANTDTQYF

D: TRBD2
V: TRBV18
size: few
J: TRBJ2-1
DNA: TGTGCCAGCTCACCCCCACGGACTAGCACCTTAGGCAATGAGCAGTTCTTC
CDR3: CASSPPRTSTLGNEQFF

D: -
V: TRBV6-1
size: -
J: TRBJ1-2
DNA: TGTGCCAGCAGTCCGCGACAGACCAACTATGGCTACACCTTC
CDR3: CASSPRQTNYGYTF

D: -
V: TRBV6-5
size: many
J: TRBJ2-3
DNA: TGTGCCAGCAGTTACCTGTCCTTGGGGAACACAGATACGCAGTATTTT
CDR3: CASSYLSLGNTDTQYF

D: -
V: TRBV6-4
size: -
J: TRBJ1-1
DNA: TGTGCCAGCAGTCGAGAGGTGGGGATGAACACTGAAGCTTTCTTT
CDR3: CASSREVGMNTEAFF

D: -
V: TRBV3-1
size: -
J: TRBJ2-7
DNA: TGTGCCAGCAGTCCGTTGGAGGGTAGTCTCCACGAGCAGTACTTC
CDR3: CASSPLEGSLHEQYF

D: -
V: TRBV4-1
size: many
J: TRBJ2-3
DNA: TGCGCCAGCAGCCAAGGGCCTAGCACAGATACGCAGTATTTT
CDR3: CASSQGPSTDTQYF

D: -
V: TRBV27
size: -
J: TRBJ1-1
DNA: TGTGCCAGCAGTCGCAACACTGGGGGCACTGAAGCTTTCTTT
CDR3: CASSRNTGGTEAFF

D: TRBD2
V: TRBV5-1
size: many
J: TRBJ2-1
DNA: TGCGCCAGCAGCCCCGGGACTAGCGGGAGTAAGGGTGAGCAGTTCTTC
CDR3: CASSPGTSGSKGEQFF

D: -
V: TRBV6-1
size: -
J: TRBJ2-7
DNA: TGTGCCAGCGCCCTGGGGTGGGGCTCCTACGAGCAGTACTTC
CDR3: CASALGWGSYEQYF

D: -
V: TRBV5-1
size: many
J: TRBJ1-1
DNA: TGCGCCAGCAGCTTTGGGGACCTGAACACTGAAGCTTTCTTT
CDR3: CASSFGDLNTEAFF

D: TRBD2
V: TRBV4-1
size: -
J: TRBJ2-3
DNA: TGCGCCAGCAGCCAAGATCGGGCTAGCGGGGGGCACACAGATACGCAGTATTTT
CDR3: CASSQDRASGGHTDTQYF

D: -
V: TRBV20-1
size: few
J: TRBJ1-1
DNA: TGCAGTGCTGAGACAGGTTTGAGAGCTTTCTTT
CDR3: CSAETGLRAFF

D: -
V: TRBV4-2
size: -
J: TRBJ1-2
DNA: TGTGCCAGCAGCCAGGATGGGGGGGATGGATATGGCTACACCTTC
CDR3: CASSQDGGDGYGYTF

D: -
V: TRBV24-1
size: -
J: TRBJ1-1
DNA: TGTGCCACCAGTGCTGGTAACGGACAGCCCAACACTGAAGCTTTCTTT
CDR3: CATSAGNGQPNTEAFF

D: TRBD2
V: TRBV12-3/TRBV12-4
size: -
J: TRBJ2-7
DNA: TGTGCCAGCAGCGCCGCGCCGGGGGGTATCTACGAGCAGTACTTC
CDR3: CASSAAPGGIYEQYF

D: TRBD1
V: TRBV20-1
size: many
J: TRBJ1-5
DNA: TGCAGTGCTACACAGGGGGCGGGGGACCATCAGCCCCAGCATTTT
CDR3: CSATQGAGDHQPQHF

D: -
V: TRBV7-2
size: many
J: TRBJ1-1
DNA: TGTGCCAGCAGCTTTCCTGGGACGGGGAGGGAAGCTTTCTTT
CDR3: CASSFPGTGREAFF

D: TRBD2
V: TRBV10-2
size: -
J: TRBJ2-1
DNA: TGCGCCAGCAGTGGATATAGCGGGGGGGCGAGGAGCGTCTCCTACAATGAGCAGTTCTTC
CDR3: CASSGYSGGARSVSYNEQFF

D: TRBD2
V: TRBV24-1
size: -
J: TRBJ2-5
DNA: TGTGCCACCAGTGATTTCGTGTCTAGCGGACAAGAGACCCAGTACTTC
CDR3: CATSDFVSSGQETQYF

D: -
V: TRBV3-1
size: few
J: TRBJ2-1
DNA: TGTGCCAGCAGCCATTTCAATGGGTACGAGCAGTTCTTC
CDR3: CASSHFNGYEQFF

D: -
V: TRBV7-2
size: few
J: TRBJ1-5
DNA: TGTGCCAGCAGCACCTGGGACTCGAGCAATCAGCCCCAGCATTTT
CDR3: CASSTWDSSNQPQHF

D: -
V: TRBV24-1
size: -
J: TRBJ2-7
DNA: TGTGCCACCAGTGCAAGGACGGACTCCTACGAGCAGTACTTC
CDR3: CATSARTDSYEQYF

D: -
V: TRBV12-3/TRBV12-4
size: -
J: TRBJ2-6
DNA: TGTGCCAGCAATCCTGACAGGGGAGGGACCAACGTCCTGACTTTC
CDR3: CASNPDRGGTNVLTF

D: -
V: TRBV25-1
size: few
J: TRBJ2-3
DNA: TGTGCCAGCAGTGAATATGAAGTGGCGGAGCGGGACAGCAGCACAGATACGCAGTATTTT
CDR3: CASSEYEVAERDSSTDTQYF

D: TRBD2
V: TRBV6-1
size: -
J: TRBJ2-5
DNA: TGTGCCAGCAGTAGGGCGGGAGCTCAAGAGACCCAGTACTTC
CDR3: CASSRAGAQETQYF

D: -
V: TRBV7-3
size: -
J: TRBJ1-1
DNA: TGTGCCAGCAGAACAATAGGGGACACTGAAGCTTTCTTT
CDR3: CASRTIGDTEAFF

D: TRBD1
V: TRBV24-1
size: few
J: TRBJ2-1
DNA: TGTGCCACCAGTGCCCCGGGACAGGGGGGAGATGAGCAGTTCTTC
CDR3: CATSAPGQGGDEQFF

D: TRBD2
V: TRBV9
size: few
J: TRBJ2-3
DNA: TGTGCCAGCAGCAGTAGCGGGAGAGGGGATACGCAGTATTTT
CDR3: CASSSSGRGDTQYF

D: TRBD2
V: TRBV20-1
size: few
J: TRBJ2-1
DNA: TGCAGTGCAGCAACTAGCGGGAGGAATGAGCAGTTCTTC
CDR3: CSAATSGRNEQFF

D: TRBD2
V: TRBV12-3/TRBV12-4
size: many
J: TRBJ2-5
DNA: TGTGCCAGCAGTGAAAGCGGGAGGTTCTCAGAGACCCAGTACTTC
CDR3: CASSESGRFSETQYF

D: -
V: TRBV3-1
size: -
J: TRBJ1-1
DNA: TGTGCCAGCAGCCAAAGTCGGAACACTGAAGCTTTCTTT
CDR3: CASSQSRNTEAFF

D: -
V: TRBV27
size: -
J: TRBJ1-3
DNA: TGTGCCAGCGCGGCAGGGTCCGGAAACACCATATATTTT
CDR3: CASAAGSGNTIYF

D: -
V: TRBV7-6
size: -
J: TRBJ2-3
DNA: TGTGCCAGCAGCTTAGGGGTAATAGATACGCAGTATTTT
CDR3: CASSLGVIDTQYF

D: -
V: TRBV7-7
size: -
J: TRBJ2-2
DNA: TGTGCCAGCAGCCCGACCGACAGGTGGTCCGGGGAGCTGTTTTTT
CDR3: CASSPTDRWSGELFF

D: TRBD1
V: TRBV12-3/TRBV12-4
size: many
J: TRBJ1-5
DNA: TGTGCCAGCAGTTTGTCCGGGACAGTTAGCAATCAGCCCCAGCATTTT
CDR3: CASSLSGTVSNQPQHF

D: -
V: TRBV5-1
size: many
J: TRBJ1-1
DNA: TGCGCCAGCAGCTTGGCGACAACACAGGGAGCTGAAGCTTTCTTT
CDR3: CASSLATTQGAEAFF

D: -
V: TRBV9
size: few
J: TRBJ2-1
DNA: TGTGCCAGCAGCGTATTTCCGGCGGATGAGCAGTTCTTC
CDR3: CASSVFPADEQFF